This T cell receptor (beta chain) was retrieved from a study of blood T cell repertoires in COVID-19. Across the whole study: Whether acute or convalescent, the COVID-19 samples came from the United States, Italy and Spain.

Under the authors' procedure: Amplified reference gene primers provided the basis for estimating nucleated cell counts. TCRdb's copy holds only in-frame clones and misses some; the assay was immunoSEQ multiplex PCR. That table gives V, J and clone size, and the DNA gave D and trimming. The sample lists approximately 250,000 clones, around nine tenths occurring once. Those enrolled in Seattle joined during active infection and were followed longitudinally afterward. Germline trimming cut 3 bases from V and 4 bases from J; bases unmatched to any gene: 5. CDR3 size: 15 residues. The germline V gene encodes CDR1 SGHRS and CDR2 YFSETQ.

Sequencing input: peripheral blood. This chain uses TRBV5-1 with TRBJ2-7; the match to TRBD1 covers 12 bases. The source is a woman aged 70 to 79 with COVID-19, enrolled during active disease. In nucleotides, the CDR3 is TGCGCCAGCAGCTCAGGGACAGGGGGCAGGTACGAGCAGTACTTC. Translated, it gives CASSSGTGGRYEQYF. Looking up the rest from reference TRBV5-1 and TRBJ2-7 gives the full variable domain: KAGVTQTPRYLIKTRGQQVTLSCSPISGHRSVSWYQQTPGQGLQFLFEYFSETQRNKGNFPGRFSGRQFSNSRSEMNVSTLELGDSALYLCASSSGTGGRYEQYFGPGTRLTVT.